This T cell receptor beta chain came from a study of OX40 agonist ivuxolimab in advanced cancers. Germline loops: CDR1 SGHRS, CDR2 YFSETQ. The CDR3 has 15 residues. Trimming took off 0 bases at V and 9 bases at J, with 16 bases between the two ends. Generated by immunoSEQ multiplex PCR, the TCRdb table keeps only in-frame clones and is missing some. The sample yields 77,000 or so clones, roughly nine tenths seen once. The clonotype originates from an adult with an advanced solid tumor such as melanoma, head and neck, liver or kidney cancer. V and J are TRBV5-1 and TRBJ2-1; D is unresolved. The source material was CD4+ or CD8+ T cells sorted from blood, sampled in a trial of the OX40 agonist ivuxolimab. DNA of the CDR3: TGCGCCAGCAGCTTGGAGGGTAGGTTTTCGAGTGAGCAGTTCTTC. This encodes CASSLEGRFSSEQFF.